This T cell receptor beta chain emerged from a study of beta chain features in type 1 diabetes. The study, taken as a whole, reports: All four CD4+ subsets of Type 1 diabetes patients contained TCRB CDR3s that were moderately but significantly shorter. Within the patient group, naive, central memory and Treg TCRB repertoires appeared more similar to each other than within healthy donors. Any PCR bias toward short templates would affect both groups alike. Unsettled here was the matter of whether HLA type influences TCRB rearrangement.

The entirety of the isolated RNA underwent reverse transcription, so expressed TCRB transcripts were sequenced. Produced via immunoSEQ multiplex PCR; TCRdb's table is partial and in-frame only. This table has about 170,000 clones, 7.8% appearing once. The germline V gene encodes CDR1 SQVTM and CDR2 ANQGSEA. Trimming pared 4 bases from V and 4 bases from J, leaving 13 bases between. This CDR3 comprises 14 residues. Details on this clone: Its antigen is not known.

The origin of this receptor is a woman aged 40 to 49 with type 1 diabetes. This sequence joins TRBV29-1 and TRBJ2-2, with D perhaps matching TRBD1 (6 bases). Sequencing input: central memory CD4+ T cells from blood. The CDR3 nucleotides are TGCAGCGTTGGGGGACAAGGGGGCACCGGGGAGCTGTTTTTT. The encoded protein is CSVGGQGGTGELFF.